Here is one T cell receptor (beta chain) with its context. Antigen unknown. Sequencing was performed with immunoSEQ multiplex PCR; in TCRdb, only in-frame clones are kept and a portion is missing. The repertoire table contains about 9,900 clones. The data were taken from a study of synovial regulatory T cells in juvenile arthritis. iaTreg cells were HLA-DR+ Treg cells. Germline CDR1 and CDR2: LGHNT and FRNRAP. The CDR3 length is 17 residues. The entry carries no DNA sequence. Findings of the study overall: Compared with other blood Treg cells, inflammation-associated Treg cells had reduced TCR diversity. CDR3 overlap with synovial Tregs was higher for iaTregs than other blood Tregs.

Sequencing was done on a sample of Treg cells from blood. This sample's subset: HLA-DR+ inflammation-associated blood Treg cells. This receptor was obtained from a donor aged 2-35 years with juvenile idiopathic arthritis. The genes are TRBV12-5 and TRBJ1-1; there is no DNA to check the TCRdb D call of TRBD1. CDR3 region: CASGLEPGQGFWTEAFF. Looking up the rest from reference TRBV12-5 and TRBJ1-1 gives the full variable domain: DARVTQTPRHKVTEMGQEVTMRCQPILGHNTVFWYRQTMMQGLELLAYFRNRAPLDDSGMPKDRFSAEMPDATLATLKIQPSEPRDSAVYFCASGLEPGQGFWTEAFFGQGTRLTVV.